This entry describes one TCR beta chain. With 1 base removed from V and 7 bases from J, the gap between germline ends came to 16 bases. Germline-derived CDR1 and CDR2 are LGHNA and YSLEER. The CDR3 is 15 amino acids. The sample originates from a study of patients and donors after allogeneic stem cell transplantation. TCRdb called the RT-PCR reads again in MiXCR, with one record for every CDR3 protein. The sample has hundreds of thousands of distinct CDR3 sequences, approximately 16% seen once; the top ten hold around 6.8%. This chain connects TRBV4-3 to TRBJ1-2; no clear D. The receptor was derived from a human donor who was either an allogeneic HSCT recipient or a stem cell or donor lymphocyte infusion donor (not recorded which). It is not recorded whose cells these are; they may come from a transplant donor. The sample comprised blood, either unsorted or a sorted T cell fraction (not recorded which). The CDR3 DNA is TGCGCCAGCAGCCAAGGAGCGGGGATCCCGGGTGGCTACACCTTC. This sequence encodes CASSQGAGIPGGYTF.